This T cell receptor beta chain was captured by sequencing in a study of blood T cells in healthy people across ages. A second about 6 to 11 cycle PCR used barcoded and J-beta primers. Each cDNA molecule received a tag from a template-switch adaptor that had 12 random nucleotides. TCRdb re-analysed the 5' RACE reads in MiXCR, keeping a single row per CDR3 protein. The repertoire holds roughly 1,000,000 distinct CDR3 sequences, roughly 24% seen once, with about 0.8% in the top ten. This CDR3 comprises 15 residues. CDR1 and CDR2 from the germline V gene are SEHNR and FQNEAQ (reference sequence). This clonotype came up a few times. The sample also formed part of further work on T cells of mothers and their children. That paper notes: Related mother-child pairs shared slightly more overlap than unrelated pairs, but the difference was non-significant.

Sample: blood. This TCR was recovered from a girl aged 2 to 10 in good health. The chain links TRBV7-9 to TRBJ2-5; D possibly corresponds to TRBD2 (5 bases). The J call may be faulty, since TRBJ2-1 better matches the DNA end. The CDR3, as DNA: TGTGCCAGCAGCCAAATCGGGGAAGGTGGGAATGAGCAGTTCTTC. Translated, it gives CASSQIGEGGNEQFF.